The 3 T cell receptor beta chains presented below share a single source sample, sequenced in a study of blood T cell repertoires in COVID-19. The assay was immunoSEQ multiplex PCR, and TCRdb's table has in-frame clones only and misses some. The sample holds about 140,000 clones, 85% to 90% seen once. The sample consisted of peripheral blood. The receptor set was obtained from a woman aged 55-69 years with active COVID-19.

The CDR3: CASSPIGTGPSGNTIYF. CDR3 nucleotides: TGTGCCAGCAGCCCTATTGGGACAGGGCCGTCGGGAAACACCATATATTTT. The chain employs TRBV28 and TRBJ1-3; 9 nucleotides align to TRBD1. CDR1 and CDR2 from the germline V gene are MDHEN and SYDVKM. The V segment lost 6 bases and the J segment 4 bases; nucleotides outside the gene matches: 13. The CDR3 totals 17 residues.

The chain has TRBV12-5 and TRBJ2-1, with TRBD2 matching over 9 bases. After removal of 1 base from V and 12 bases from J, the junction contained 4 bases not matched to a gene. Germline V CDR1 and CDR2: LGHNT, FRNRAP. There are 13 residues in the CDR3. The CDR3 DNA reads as TGTGCTAGTGGTTTGGACGCGGGAGGGCCGCAGTTCTTC. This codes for CASGLDAGGPQFF.

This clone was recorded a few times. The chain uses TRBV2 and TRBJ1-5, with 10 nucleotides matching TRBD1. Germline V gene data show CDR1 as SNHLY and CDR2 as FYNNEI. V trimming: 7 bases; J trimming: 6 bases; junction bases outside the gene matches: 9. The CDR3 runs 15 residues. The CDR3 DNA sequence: TGTGCCAGCATGCTGACCAGGACAGGGGGTCAGCCCCAGCATTTT. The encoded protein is CASMLTRTGGQPQHF.